One and the same sample provided the 19 T cell receptor beta chains below, sequenced in a study of OX40 agonist ivuxolimab in advanced cancers. Sequencing used immunoSEQ multiplex PCR; TCRdb keeps in-frame clones, though not all of them. This sample yields about 13,000 clones, of which about 87% are seen a single time; about 25% belongs to the top ten. The starting material was CD4+ or CD8+ T cells sorted from blood, obtained in a trial of the OX40 agonist ivuxolimab. Receptors were obtained from an adult with an advanced solid tumor such as melanoma, head and neck, liver or kidney cancer.

This chain connects TRBV30 to TRBJ1-1; maybe TRBD1 (6 bases). Trimming stripped 7 bases from V and 3 bases from J, with 15 bases between. CDR1 GTSNPN and CDR2 SVGIG come from the germline V gene (reference sequence). This CDR3 has 13 amino acids. DNA of the CDR3: TGTGCCTCCCATAGGGGGTTCGACACTGAAGCTTTCTTT. This encodes CASHRGFDTEAFF. Supplemented by reference TRBV30 and TRBJ1-1, the full variable domain reads SQTIHQWPATLVQPVGSPLSLECTVEGTSNPNLYWYRQAAGRGLQLLFYSVGIGQISSEVPQNLSASRPQDRQFILSSKKLLLSDSGFYLCASHRGFDTEAFFGQGTRLTVV.

The chain couples TRBV28 to TRBJ2-5; 7 positions agree with TRBD1. J lost 2 bases, V lost 0 bases, and 12 bases had no gene match. The CDR3 totals 18 residues. Germline V gene data show CDR1 as MDHEN and CDR2 as SYDVKM. CDR3 residues: CASSLWSLDRIFQETQYF. In DNA form, the CDR3 reads TGTGCCAGCAGTTTATGGAGCCTGGACAGGATTTTTCAAGAGACCCAGTACTTC. The full variable domain, rest sourced from reference TRBV28 and TRBJ2-5, is DVKVTQSSRYLVKRTGEKVFLECVQDMDHENMFWYRQDPGLGLRLIYFSYDVKMKEKGDIPEGYSVSREKKERFSLILESASTNQTSMYLCASSLWSLDRIFQETQYFGPGTRLLVL.

The rearrangement links TRBV5-6 to TRBJ2-1, with no clear D. The V end was cut by 0 bases, the J end by 3 bases, with 4 bases between. The CDR3 has 13 amino acids. Germline CDR1 is SGHDT and CDR2 is YYEEEE. The chain's CDR3 is CASSLDGYNEQFF. The DNA of the CDR3 is TGTGCCAGCAGCTTGGACGGCTACAATGAGCAGTTCTTC.

There are a few counts of this clone. V usage is TRBV7-9 and J usage is TRBJ2-1; 10 bases are shared with TRBD2. The CDR3 has 13 amino acids. J lost 7 bases, V lost 7 bases, and 4 bases had no gene match. CDR1 SEHNR and CDR2 FQNEAQ come from the germline V gene (reference sequence). CDR3 sequence (DNA): TGTGCCAGCAACATACTAGCGGGGAATGAGCAGTTCTTC. The encoded protein is CASNILAGNEQFF. Supplemented by reference TRBV7-9 and TRBJ2-1, the full variable domain reads DTGVSQNPRHKITKRGQNVTFRCDPISEHNRLYWYRQTLGQGPEFLTYFQNEAQLEKSRLLSDRFSAERPKGSFSTLEIQRTEQGDSAMYLCASNILAGNEQFFGPGTRLTVL.

This chain uses TRBV6-6 with TRBJ2-5; D unresolved. Deletions cut 2 bases from V and 5 bases from J, with 6 bases between. The length of the CDR3 is 12 residues. Germline assignment: CDR1 MNHNY and CDR2 SVGAGI (reference sequence). Here the CDR3 reads CASSYDEETQYF. DNA of the CDR3: TGTGCCAGCAGTTACGATGAGGAGACCCAGTACTTC.

The chain has TRBV28 and TRBJ1-5; 8 nucleotides match TRBD1. Looked up from germline, CDR1 is MDHEN and CDR2 is SYDVKM. The CDR3 length is 13 residues. Trimming removed 9 bases from V and 6 bases from J; junction bases left unmatched: 7. The CDR3: CASLDRGPQPQHF. DNA of the CDR3: TGTGCCAGTCTAGACAGGGGACCTCAGCCCCAGCATTTT.

The gene calls are TRBV27 and TRBJ1-6; 8 bases match TRBD1. The V gene's germline CDR1 is MNHEY and CDR2 SMNVEV (reference sequence). This CDR3 has 14 amino acids. V shed 5 bases and J 14 bases; nucleotides not matched to a gene: 11. The DNA of the CDR3 is TGTGCCAGCAGTGAGACAGGGGCCCACCGGTCCCTCCACTTT. It yields the protein CASSETGAHRSLHF.

This clone has just one count. The J gene is TRBJ1-5, the V gene TRBV11-2; D gene unclear. CDR3 length equals 13 residues. With 5 bases removed from V and 4 bases from J, the gap between germline ends came to 9 bases. Germline V gene sequence: CDR1 SGHAT, CDR2 FQNNGV. As DNA, the CDR3 is TGTGCCAGCAGCGGAGAGGCGAATCAGCCCCAGCATTTT. This gives the protein CASSGEANQPQHF.

The chain carries TRBV2 and TRBJ1-1; no definite D call. From germline, CDR1 is SNHLY and CDR2 FYNNEI. Trimming shortened V by 6 bases and J by 6 bases, and 5 bases separated the two germline ends. CDR3 length: 10 amino acids. The CDR3: CASRGPEAFF. In DNA form, the CDR3 reads TGTGCCAGCAGGGGTCCTGAAGCTTTCTTT. Using reference TRBV2 and TRBJ1-1 for the parts outside the CDR3, the full variable domain is EPEVTQTPSHQVTQMGQEVILRCVPISNHLYFYWYRQILGQKVEFLVSFYNNEISEKSEIFDDQFSVERPDGSNFTLKIRSTKLEDSAMYFCASRGPEAFFGQGTRLTVV.

This clone is medium-sized (0.01 to 0.1%). The chain is built from TRBV4-2 and TRBJ2-7; D may be TRBD1 (5 bases). The CDR3 extends over 14 amino acids. V was cut by 1 base and J by 2 bases, with 9 bases left in between. Germline V gives CDR1 LGHNA, CDR2 YNFKEQ. This chain's CDR3 is CASSQGTSPYEQYF. CDR3 coding DNA: TGTGCCAGCAGCCAAGGGACATCCCCCTACGAGCAGTACTTC.

V and J are TRBV29-1 and TRBJ2-1, with a weak D call TRBD2 (5 bases). The V and J ends lost 8 bases and 9 bases respectively, with 17 bases between them. Germline-derived CDR1 and CDR2 are SQVTM and ANQGSEA. This CDR3 is built from 12 residues. The CDR3 loop reads CSPLLDNTEQFF. For the CDR3, the DNA is TGCAGCCCGTTACTAGACAATACTGAGCAGTTCTTC.

On this clone: A read error may account for a junction end that differs from germline. In the same sample, other DNA sequences code for this CDR3. The chain recombines TRBV19 with TRBJ1-2; D gene unclear. This CDR3 region has 13 residues. Germline lookup yields CDR1 LNHDA and CDR2 SQIVND (reference sequence). The CDR3 bases are TGTGCCAGTAGTTCCAGATTAATGGATGGATACACCTTC. As protein: CASSSRLMDGYTF.

The rearrangement uses TRBV28 and TRBJ2-3, with TRBD2 matching over 13 bases. The CDR3 is made up of 15 amino acids. CDR1 and CDR2 (germline): MDHEN, SYDVKM. V lost 10 bases and J lost 0; bases outside the gene matches: 4. The CDR3 DNA reads TGTGCCACCGGGACTAGCGGGATTAGCACAGATACGCAGTATTTT. Translated: CATGTSGISTDTQYF.

The gene calls are TRBV7-9 and TRBJ1-1; D remains unclear. V was clipped by 4 bases and J by 1 base, with 1 base between them. The CDR3 is 11 amino acids. CDR1 is SEHNR, CDR2 FQNEAQ, per germline (reference sequence). In DNA form, the CDR3 reads TGTGCCAGCAGCTCGAACACTGAAGCTTTCTTT. This gives the protein CASSSNTEAFF.

The chain recombines TRBV6-5 with TRBJ2-5; no reliable D call. CDR3 length: 14 amino acids. The germline V and J ends were trimmed by 5 bases and 5 bases, with 15 bases remaining between them. Germline V lookup: CDR1 MNHEY, CDR2 SVGAGI. The CDR3 spells CASSPLILGETQYF. Written as DNA, the CDR3 is TGTGCCAGCAGTCCCCTAATCCTCGGGGAGACCCAGTACTTC.

The rearrangement joins TRBV27 to TRBJ2-7, with D perhaps matching TRBD1 or TRBD2 (5 bases each). CDR1 and CDR2 (germline): MNHEY, SMNVEV (reference sequence). Trimming stripped 2 bases from V and 0 bases from J, with 17 bases between. This CDR3 has 17 amino acids. CDR3 residues: CASSLRHGGLLSYEQYF. As DNA, the CDR3 is TGTGCCAGCAGTTTACGTCATGGGGGTTTACTCTCCTACGAGCAGTACTTC.

The chain combines TRBV15 with TRBJ1-4; the D is unclear. Trimming took 6 bases from V and 8 from J, leaving 10 bases between them. CDR3 length equals 12 residues. The germline gives CDR1 LNHNV, CDR2 YYDKDF (reference sequence). In DNA, the CDR3 is TGTGCCACCAGGGTGGGAGGCGAAAAACTGTTTTTT. It encodes CATRVGGEKLFF.

V usage is TRBV30 and J usage is TRBJ2-7; tentatively, D is TRBD1 (5 bases). The V and J ends lost 3 bases and 3 bases respectively, with 15 bases between them. The CDR3 has 14 residues. The germline V gene has CDR1 GTSNPN and CDR2 SVGIG (reference sequence). CDR3 loop: CAWSSDRPYYEQYF. Here the CDR3 DNA reads TGTGCCTGGAGCAGCGACAGACCATACTACGAGCAGTACTTC.

The chain joins TRBV10-3 to TRBJ2-1; D possibly corresponds to TRBD1 (5 bases). V was cut by 0 bases and J by 4 bases, with 10 bases left in between. This CDR3 contains 15 residues. Germline V gives CDR1 ENHRY, CDR2 SYGVKD. CDR3 protein: CAISESRGSYNEQFF. The CDR3 DNA reads as TGTGCCATCAGTGAGTCAAGGGGTTCGTACAATGAGCAGTTCTTC.